The rows below give T cell receptor beta chains drawn from one sample of a study of blood T cell repertoires in COVID-19. Here immunoSEQ multiplex PCR was the method, and the copy in TCRdb shows in-frame clones only, minus some. Of about 50,000 clones listed, 65% to 85% were seen once; the top ten hold about a sixth. Sequencing input: peripheral blood. Every receptor here comes from a man aged 35 to 55 with acute or convalescent COVID-19. Each CDR3 is given with its conserved first and last residue. D genes are given only for firm matches. Some rows mark clone size as missing; the rest say once, few, many or name a class of expanded clone.

CASSLVGGLAGGDEQFF,.,TRBV7-8,TRBJ2-1,TRBD2
CASSYSETGEQYF,.,TRBV27,TRBJ2-7,.
CASSLSGVADEQYF,.,TRBV5-6,TRBJ2-7,.
CAIRSAGNTGELFF,.,TRBV10-3,TRBJ2-2,.
CASSLFRNVDTGELFF,.,TRBV5-1,TRBJ2-2,.
CASSQRSGSYTSGGKTQYF,.,TRBV3-1/TRBV3-2,TRBJ2-5,TRBD1
CATSDLSREYTF,.,TRBV24-1,TRBJ1-2,.
CASSRSRNLDGYTF,.,TRBV9,TRBJ1-2,.
CASTGLDSYNEQFF,.,TRBV5-6,TRBJ2-1,.
CASSVESGAGGWDTQYF,.,TRBV9,TRBJ2-3,TRBD2
CATSDATGTRYGYTF,.,TRBV24-1,TRBJ1-2,.
CASSLDGRAVVNTIYF,.,TRBV5-1,TRBJ1-3,.
CASSQRLAAQETQYF,once,TRBV3-1/TRBV3-2,TRBJ2-5,TRBD2
CASSPGTGNYQPQHF,.,TRBV18,TRBJ1-5,TRBD1
CAWRGGTVNSPLHF,.,TRBV30,TRBJ1-6,TRBD1
CASSKALKSSKNIQYF,.,TRBV21-1,TRBJ2-4,.